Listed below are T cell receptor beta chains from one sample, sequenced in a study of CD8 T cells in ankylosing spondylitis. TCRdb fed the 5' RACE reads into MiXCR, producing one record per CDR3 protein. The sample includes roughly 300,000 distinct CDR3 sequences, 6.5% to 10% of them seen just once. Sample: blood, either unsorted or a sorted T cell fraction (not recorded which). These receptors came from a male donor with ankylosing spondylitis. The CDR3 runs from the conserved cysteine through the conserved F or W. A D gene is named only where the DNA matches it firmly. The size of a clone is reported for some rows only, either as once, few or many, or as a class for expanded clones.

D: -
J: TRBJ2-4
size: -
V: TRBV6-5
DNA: TGTGCCAGCAGTTACAGGGGGACTGAAAACATTCAGTACTTC
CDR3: CASSYRGTENIQYF

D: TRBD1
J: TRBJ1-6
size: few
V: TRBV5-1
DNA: TGCGCCAGCAGCTGGGAACAGGGGCGATTTGGATCACCCCTCCACTTT
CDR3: CASSWEQGRFGSPLHF

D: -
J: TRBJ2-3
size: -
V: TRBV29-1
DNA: TGCAGCGTTGACGAGGGGAGCACAGATACGCAGTATTTT
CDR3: CSVDEGSTDTQYF

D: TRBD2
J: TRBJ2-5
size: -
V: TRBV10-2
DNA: TGCGCCAGCAGTGAGTTCGTCGCGGGCGGGAGGGCCAGGTGGATCGAGACCCAGTACTTC
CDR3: CASSEFVAGGRARWIETQYF

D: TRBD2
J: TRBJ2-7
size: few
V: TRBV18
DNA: TGTGCCAGCTCAACAACTAGCGTTCCCTCCGAGCAGTACTTC
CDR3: CASSTTSVPSEQYF

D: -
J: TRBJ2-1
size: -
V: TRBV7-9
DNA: TGTGCCAGCAGCACTACGCTCGGCCCTTCGATGGATGAGCAGTTCTTC
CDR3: CASSTTLGPSMDEQFF

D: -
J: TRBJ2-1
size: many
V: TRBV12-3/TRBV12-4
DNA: TGTGCCAGCAGGAACCGGGACTCCTACAATGAGCAGTTCTTC
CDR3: CASRNRDSYNEQFF

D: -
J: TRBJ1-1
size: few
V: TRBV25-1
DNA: TGTGCCAGCAGTGCCCCGGCGTTGGGGGCGATAATGAACACTGAAGCTTTCTTT
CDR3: CASSAPALGAIMNTEAFF

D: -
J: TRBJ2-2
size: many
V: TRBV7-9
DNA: TGTGCCAGCAGCTTAGCACGGGCCGGGGAGCTGTTTTTT
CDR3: CASSLARAGELFF

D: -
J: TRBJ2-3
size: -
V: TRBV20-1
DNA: TGCAGTGCTAGAGCCATATACCTAGCTGGAGGGCCAGGCGATACGCAGTATTTT
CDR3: CSARAIYLAGGPGDTQYF

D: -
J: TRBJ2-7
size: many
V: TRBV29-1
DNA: TGCAGCGTCCTGCCCCAGGGGAGGGCCGGCGAGCAGTACTTC
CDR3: CSVLPQGRAGEQYF

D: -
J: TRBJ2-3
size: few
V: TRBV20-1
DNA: TGCAGTTCCGATAGCGGAGATACGCAGTATTTT
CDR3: CSSDSGDTQYF

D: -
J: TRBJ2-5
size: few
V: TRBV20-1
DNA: TGCAGTGCCACCCGGCAAGAGACCCAGTACTTC
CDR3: CSATRQETQYF

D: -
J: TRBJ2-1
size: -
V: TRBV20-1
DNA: TGCAGTGCTAGAGCCTGGCGGACCTCCTACAATGAGCAGTTCTTC
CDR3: CSARAWRTSYNEQFF

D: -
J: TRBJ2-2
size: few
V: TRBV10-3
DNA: TGTGCCATCATGACAACGAACACCGGGGAGCTGTTTTTT
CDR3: CAIMTTNTGELFF

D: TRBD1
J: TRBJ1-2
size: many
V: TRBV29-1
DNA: TGCAGCGTCGCTCAGGACAGGGGCCCCTATGGCTACACCTTC
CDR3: CSVAQDRGPYGYTF

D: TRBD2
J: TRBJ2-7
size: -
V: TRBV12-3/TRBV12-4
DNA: TGTGCCAGCACCGCCCTAGCGGGCCCGCCCTACGAGCAGTACTTC
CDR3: CASTALAGPPYEQYF

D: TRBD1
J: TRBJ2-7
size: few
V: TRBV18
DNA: TGTGCCAGCTCACCAATGGACAGGGGGCATTTCGAGCAGTACTTC
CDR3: CASSPMDRGHFEQYF

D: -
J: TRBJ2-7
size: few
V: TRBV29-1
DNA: TGCAGCGTTGATGAGGGGTACGGGCAGTACTTC
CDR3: CSVDEGYGQYF

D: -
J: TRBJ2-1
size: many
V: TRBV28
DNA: TGTGCCAGCAGTTTATTACCCACTGAGCAGTTCTTC
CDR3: CASSLLPTEQFF

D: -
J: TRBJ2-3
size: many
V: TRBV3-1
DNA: TGTGCCAGCAGCCAAGATAGGGGACACCTCACAGATACGCAGTATTTT
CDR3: CASSQDRGHLTDTQYF

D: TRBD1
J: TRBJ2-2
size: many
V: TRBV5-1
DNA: TGCGCCAGCAGCTCCGGGACAGGGACCGGGGAGCTGTTTTTT
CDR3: CASSSGTGTGELFF

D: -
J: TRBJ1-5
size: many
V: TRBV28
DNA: TGTGCCAGCAGTTTAATGTCCGAGCGGCGGCCCCAGCATTTT
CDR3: CASSLMSERRPQHF

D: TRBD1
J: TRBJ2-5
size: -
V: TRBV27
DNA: TGTGCCAGCAGTCCCGGGACAGGGCAACAAGAGACCCAGTACTTC
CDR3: CASSPGTGQQETQYF

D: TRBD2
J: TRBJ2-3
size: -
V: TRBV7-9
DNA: TGTGCCAGCAGCCTAATACTAGCGGGAGTCACAGATACGCAGTATTTT
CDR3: CASSLILAGVTDTQYF

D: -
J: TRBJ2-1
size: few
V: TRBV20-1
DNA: TGCAGTGCACTCAAGCCCGGACTGGCCAATGAGCAGTTCTTC
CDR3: CSALKPGLANEQFF

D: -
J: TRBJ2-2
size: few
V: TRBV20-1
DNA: TGCAGTGCTAGAGGATTGGGAAACACCGGGGAGCTGTTTTTT
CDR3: CSARGLGNTGELFF

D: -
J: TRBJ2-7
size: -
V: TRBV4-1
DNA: TGCGCCAGCAGCCAGATTTCCGGGACAAGCTACGAGCAGTACTTC
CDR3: CASSQISGTSYEQYF

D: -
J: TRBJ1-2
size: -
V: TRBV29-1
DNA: TGCAGCGTTGAAGAGCGACTTCTTAACTATGGCTACACCTTC
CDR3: CSVEERLLNYGYTF

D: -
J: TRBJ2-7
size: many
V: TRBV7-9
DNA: TGTGCCAGCAGCTTACCGATCGGGGACTCCTACGAGCAGTACTTC
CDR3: CASSLPIGDSYEQYF

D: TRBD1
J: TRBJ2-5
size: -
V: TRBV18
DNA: TGTGCCAGCTCACCGACCGACAGGGTACAAGAGACCCAGTACTTC
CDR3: CASSPTDRVQETQYF

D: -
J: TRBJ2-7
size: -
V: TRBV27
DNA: TGTGCCAGCAGTTTCAAGGGCTACGAGCAGTACTTC
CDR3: CASSFKGYEQYF

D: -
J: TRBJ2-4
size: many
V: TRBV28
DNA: TGTGCCAGCAGAGACCTAGCCAAAAACATTCAGTACTTC
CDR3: CASRDLAKNIQYF

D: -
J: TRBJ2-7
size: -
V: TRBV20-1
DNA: TGCAGTGCTAGGTTTACACCGACCTACGAGCAGTACTTC
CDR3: CSARFTPTYEQYF

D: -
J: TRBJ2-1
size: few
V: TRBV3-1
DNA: TGTGCCAGCAGCCGCTTAGACGTAAACGTCCATAGCGAGCAGTTCTTC
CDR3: CASSRLDVNVHSEQFF

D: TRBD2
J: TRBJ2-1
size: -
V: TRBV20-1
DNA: TGCAGTGCTAGAGACGGAGCGGGAGGGGACAATGAGCAGTTCTTC
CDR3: CSARDGAGGDNEQFF

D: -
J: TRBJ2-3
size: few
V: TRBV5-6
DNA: TGTGCCAGCAGCCCCGAGTGGGGTAGTTACACAGATACGCAGTATTTT
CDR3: CASSPEWGSYTDTQYF

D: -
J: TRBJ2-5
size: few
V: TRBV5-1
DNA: TGCGCCAGCAGCTTGGAGATTCTTCAAGAGACCCAGTACTTC
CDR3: CASSLEILQETQYF

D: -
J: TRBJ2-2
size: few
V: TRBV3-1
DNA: TGTGCCAGCAGCCAAGTCGCGCTAGCTGGGACCGGGGAGCTGTTTTTT
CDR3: CASSQVALAGTGELFF

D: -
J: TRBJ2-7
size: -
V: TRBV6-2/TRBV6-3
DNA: TGTGCCAGCACTGATGGTAGATCGTCGGACGAGCAGTACTTC
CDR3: CASTDGRSSDEQYF

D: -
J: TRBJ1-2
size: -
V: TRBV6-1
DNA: TGTGCCAGCCGGACAGACCCCATGGTGGGCTACACCTTC
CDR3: CASRTDPMVGYTF

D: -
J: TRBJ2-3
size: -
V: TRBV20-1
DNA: TGCAGTGCTACTAGGGGGAGGGTAGTTGCAGATACGCAGTATTTT
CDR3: CSATRGRVVADTQYF

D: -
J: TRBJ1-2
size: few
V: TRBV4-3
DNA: TGCGCCAGCAGCCAAGATCGGGGACATGGGAATGGCTACACCTTC
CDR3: CASSQDRGHGNGYTF

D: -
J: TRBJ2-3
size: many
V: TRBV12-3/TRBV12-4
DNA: TGTGCCAGCAGTTTTCCGGCGATAGGCACAGATACGCAGTATTTT
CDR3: CASSFPAIGTDTQYF

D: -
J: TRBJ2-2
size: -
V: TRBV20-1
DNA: TGCAGTGCTAGAGTTCGTGCCGGGGAGCTGTTTTTT
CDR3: CSARVRAGELFF